Each of the 29 T cell receptor beta chains below was sequenced from the same sample in a study of blood T cell repertoires in COVID-19. Some clones are missing from TCRdb's copy, which holds only in-frame ones; the method was immunoSEQ multiplex PCR. The sample yields approximately 230,000 clones, 80% to 90% seen once. Material for sequencing was PBMCs or T cells enriched from blood (not recorded which). These receptors all come from a man between 40 and 49 years old who had recovered from COVID-19.

This clone was counted ten times or more. The chain recombines TRBV2 with TRBJ1-2, with 7 positions matching TRBD1. The junction had 13 bases not matched to a gene; V was cut back by 7 bases and J by 5 bases. The germline gives CDR1 SNHLY, CDR2 FYNNEI. CDR3 length: 15 amino acids. CDR3 DNA: TGTGCCAGCAACCCAAGGACAGGCCCCTTATATGGCTACACCTTC. Translating gives CASNPRTGPLYGYTF.

This clone appeared once. The gene calls are TRBV7-2 and TRBJ1-4, with TRBD1 matching over 12 bases. V trimming: 5 bases; J trimming: 13 bases; junction bases outside the gene matches: 14. CDR3 length equals 16 residues. The germline V gene has CDR1 SGHTA and CDR2 FQGNSA. CDR3 DNA: TGTGCCAGCAGCCCTCCGCCGGGACAGGGGGCGGGCTCACTGTTTTTT. Its protein product is CASSPPPGQGAGSLFF.

The chain uses TRBV6-6 and TRBJ2-1; the D gene is possibly TRBD2 (6 bases). The CDR3 runs 12 residues. V lost 5 bases, J lost 7 bases, and 9 bases lay in between. CDR1 is MNHNY, CDR2 SVGAGI, per germline (reference sequence). The CDR3 region is CASSGGLNEQFF. The CDR3 region has the DNA TGTGCCAGCAGTGGGGGGTTAAATGAGCAGTTCTTC.

The chain uses TRBV20-1 and TRBJ2-1; 8 nucleotides line up with TRBD2. Losses at the gene ends were 3 bases for V and 1 base for J; bases not matched to a gene: 5. CDR3 length equals 15 residues. Per the germline V gene, CDR1 is DFQATT and CDR2 is SNEGSKA (reference sequence). CDR3 in amino acids: CSASHGGGSYNEQFF. The CDR3 coding sequence is TGCAGTGCTAGTCACGGGGGGGGTTCCTACAATGAGCAGTTCTTC.

This rearrangement joins TRBV28 to TRBJ2-7; 11 bases are shared with TRBD2. Trimming took 10 bases from V and 7 from J; bases not matched to a gene: 15. The CDR3 consists of 15 residues. In germline, CDR1 is MDHEN, CDR2 SYDVKM. CDR3 sequence: CATTKAGLAVGEQYF. The CDR3 bases are TGTGCCACTACGAAAGCGGGACTAGCGGTGGGTGAGCAGTACTTC.

The DNA of the CDR3 is TGCAGCGGTCGGGTAGCGGGAGCCACCGGGGAGCTGTTTTTT. Its protein product is CSGRVAGATGELFF. V usage is TRBV29-1 and J usage is TRBJ2-2, with 9 bases identical to TRBD2. Looked up from germline, CDR1 is SQVTM and CDR2 is ANQGSEA. The CDR3 consists of 14 residues. The J segment lost 4 bases and the V segment lost 7 bases, leaving 7 bases of the junction unmatched.

This chain uses TRBV6-2 or TRBV6-3 with TRBJ1-5; D is possibly TRBD1 (5 bases). Per the germline V gene, CDR1 is MNHEY and CDR2 is SVGEGT. CDR3 size: 16 residues. Between the trimmed V and J ends, which lost 4 bases and 0 bases, there was a span of 13 bases. The CDR3 is CASSSRAGNSNQPQHF. In DNA, the CDR3 is TGTGCCAGCAGTTCTCGGGCAGGGAATAGCAATCAGCCCCAGCATTTT.

CDR3 region: CASSQGGGRTGNEQFF. CDR3 bases: TGCGCCAGCAGCCAAGGAGGAGGAAGGACAGGCAATGAGCAGTTCTTC. V is TRBV4-3 and J is TRBJ2-1; 7 bases map to TRBD1. CDR3 length equals 16 residues. Germline CDR1 is LGHNA and CDR2 is YSLEER. V shed 1 base, J shed 6 bases, and the junction held 9 bases outside the gene matches.

The V and J genes are TRBV7-9 and TRBJ1-3; no reliable D call. The CDR3 loop spans 15 amino acids. V was trimmed by 1 base and J by 8 bases, leaving 15 bases between them. Germline V gene data show CDR1 as SEHNR and CDR2 as FQNEAQ (reference sequence). The CDR3 DNA reads TGTGCCAGCAGCTTAGGGGGAGTTATCGGGGACACCATATATTTT. Residues: CASSLGGVIGDTIYF.

V gene TRBV5-5 combines with J gene TRBJ2-7; 7 bases map to TRBD1. The germline CDR1 and CDR2 sequences are SGHKS and YYEKEE (reference sequence). Losses at the gene ends were 3 bases for V and 0 bases for J; bases not matched to a gene: 3. The CDR3 has 14 residues. The CDR3 protein is CASSSGQNSYEQYF. The CDR3 bases are TGTGCCAGCAGCTCGGGACAGAACTCCTACGAGCAGTACTTC.

This chain links TRBV6-1 with TRBJ2-7; TRBD2 matches at 13 bases. Per germline, CDR1 MNHNS and CDR2 SASEGT. The CDR3 loop spans 17 amino acids. The trim removed 2 bases at V and 4 bases at J, leaving 8 bases unmatched. Here the CDR3 reads CASSERFGTSGVYEQYF. The DNA for the CDR3 is TGTGCCAGCAGTGAAAGATTCGGGACTAGCGGGGTTTACGAGCAGTACTTC.

The chain couples TRBV6-4 to TRBJ1-1; 7 positions match TRBD1. V lost 6 bases and J lost 1; bases outside the gene matches: 5. The germline gives CDR1 MRHNA, CDR2 SNTAGT. CDR3 length: 14 amino acids. The CDR3: CASRLDRTNTEAFF. CDR3 sequence (DNA): TGTGCCAGCAGATTGGACAGGACGAACACTGAAGCTTTCTTT.

This chain joins TRBV5-1 and TRBJ1-1; D gene ambiguous. Germline V gene data show CDR1 as SGHRS and CDR2 as YFSETQ. There are 13 residues in the CDR3. V lost 0 bases and J lost 2, with 5 bases in between. The CDR3 sequence: CASSLALNTEAFF. CDR3 coding DNA: TGCGCCAGCAGCTTGGCCCTTAACACTGAAGCTTTCTTT. The full variable domain, completed using reference TRBV5-1 and TRBJ1-1, is KAGVTQTPRYLIKTRGQQVTLSCSPISGHRSVSWYQQTPGQGLQFLFEYFSETQRNKGNFPGRFSGRQFSNSRSEMNVSTLELGDSALYLCASSLALNTEAFFGQGTRLTVV.

The V call is TRBV18, the J call TRBJ1-1; 9 bases are shared with TRBD1. The V segment lost 3 bases and the J segment 12 bases; nucleotides outside the gene matches: 2. CDR1 KGHSH and CDR2 LQKENI come from the germline V gene. The CDR3 extends over 11 amino acids. CDR3 nucleotide sequence: TGTGCCAGCTCACCGGGACAGGGAACTTTCTTT. It is translated as CASSPGQGTFF.

The chain employs TRBV3-1 (or the pseudogene TRBV3-2) and TRBJ2-7; the D gene is possibly TRBD1 (5 bases). Germline V gives CDR1 LGHDT, CDR2 YNNKEL (reference sequence). The CDR3 loop spans 14 amino acids. Trimming shortened V by 2 bases and J by 0 bases, and 8 bases separated the two germline ends. CDR3 DNA sequence: TGTGCCAGCAGCCAAACAGGTAGCTCCTACGAGCAGTACTTC. Translation: CASSQTGSSYEQYF.

This clone was seen a single time. The V gene is TRBV5-1, the J gene TRBJ2-3; D call uncertain. In germline, CDR1 is SGHRS, CDR2 YFSETQ. The CDR3 is made up of 12 amino acids. With 3 bases removed from V and 6 bases from J, the gap between germline ends came to 8 bases. DNA of the CDR3: TGCGCCAGCAGCTCTAGGTTTGATACGCAGTATTTT. It is translated as CASSSRFDTQYF.

Here the CDR3 DNA reads TGTGCCAGCAGCTTAGGGATAGGGGGAAGCTATGGCTACACCTTC. Protein product: CASSLGIGGSYGYTF. This chain connects TRBV7-2 to TRBJ1-2; D might be TRBD1 (6 bases). The CDR3 spans 15 residues. Germline values: CDR1 SGHTA, CDR2 FQGNSA. V gave up 1 base and J gave up 4 bases, with 13 bases separating them.

This chain connects TRBV7-9 to TRBJ2-7, with TRBD1 matching 8 bases. The CDR3 totals 14 residues. Germline CDR1 and CDR2: SEHNR and FQNEAQ (reference sequence). V was clipped by 4 bases and J by 3 bases; unmatched bases: 5. CDR3 loop: CASSSGTGSYEQYF. CDR3 bases: TGTGCCAGCAGCTCCGGGACAGGCAGCTACGAGCAGTACTTC.

This chain connects TRBV19 to TRBJ1-1, with 7 positions matching TRBD1. CDR1 and CDR2 (germline): LNHDA, SQIVND (reference sequence). V trimming: 3 bases; J trimming: 3 bases; junction bases outside the gene matches: 1. The CDR3 loop spans 13 amino acids. CDR3 protein: CASSITGDTEAFF. CDR3 nucleotides: TGTGCCAGTAGTATTACAGGGGACACTGAAGCTTTCTTT.

The chain couples TRBV7-3 to TRBJ2-1; the match to TRBD2 covers 8 bases. V shed 0 bases, J shed 3 bases, and the junction held 4 bases outside the gene matches. The CDR3 length is 16 residues. CDR1 is SGHTA and CDR2 is FQGTGA in the germline V gene. In DNA, the CDR3 is TGTGCCAGCAGCTTAACTAGCGGGGACAACTACAATGAGCAGTTCTTC. Encoded protein: CASSLTSGDNYNEQFF.

The chain is built from TRBV7-2 and TRBJ2-3; TRBD2 matches 11 bases. CDR3 length: 15 amino acids. CDR1 and CDR2 (germline): SGHTA, FQGNSA. V gave up 5 bases and J gave up 7 bases; unmatched junction bases: 8. CDR3 in DNA: TGTGCCAGCAGCGAGTTAGCGGGGGGGCCCTATACGCAGTATTTT. This codes for CASSELAGGPYTQYF.

The V gene is TRBV2, the J gene TRBJ2-4, with a weak D call TRBD1 (5 bases). V lost 2 bases and J lost 8, with 13 bases in between. Germline loops: CDR1 SNHLY, CDR2 FYNNEI. This CDR3 has 14 residues. Here the CDR3 reads CASSESQGRDIQYF. CDR3 nucleotide sequence: TGTGCCAGCAGTGAATCTCAGGGTCGGGACATTCAGTACTTC.

The chain recombines TRBV14 with TRBJ1-5; D gene unclear. This CDR3 spans 13 amino acids. The V gene's germline CDR1 is SGHDN and CDR2 FVKESK. The germline V and J ends were trimmed by 4 bases and 5 bases, with 9 bases remaining between them. The CDR3 DNA reads TGTGCCAGCAGCCCAACACAATATCAGCCCCAGCATTTT. Its protein is CASSPTQYQPQHF.

The chain has TRBV11-2 and TRBJ2-1; 9 bases match TRBD2. From germline, CDR1 is SGHAT and CDR2 FQNNGV. This CDR3 region has 14 residues. J was trimmed by 8 bases and V by 7 bases; bases with no gene match: 9. The DNA of the CDR3 is TGTGCCAGCATCGGGAGACTAGCGGTAGATGAGCAGTTCTTC. Translation: CASIGRLAVDEQFF. Full variable domain (missing parts from reference TRBV11-2 and TRBJ2-1): EAGVAQSPRYKIIEKRQSVAFWCNPISGHATLYWYQQILGQGPKLLIQFQNNGVVDDSQLPKDRFSAERLKGVDSTLKIQPAKLEDSAVYLCASIGRLAVDEQFFGPGTRLTVL.

The rearrangement uses TRBV10-3 and TRBJ1-4; TRBD1 is a possible D gene (5 bases). V lost 3 bases and J 0 bases, leaving 20 bases between the germline ends. The germline CDR1 and CDR2 sequences are ENHRY and SYGVKD. This CDR3 comprises 19 residues. CDR3 protein: CAISERQLTGLATNEKLFF. CDR3 bases: TGTGCCATCAGTGAACGACAACTTACAGGCCTTGCAACTAATGAAAAACTGTTTTTT.

This rearrangement joins TRBV30 to TRBJ1-2; no clear D. The CDR3 is 18 residues long. Germline CDR1 and CDR2: GTSNPN and SVGIG (reference sequence). The V and J ends lost 0 bases and 0 bases respectively, with 20 bases between them. The CDR3 sequence: CAWSVTFRQAHTNYGYTF. CDR3 bases: TGTGCCTGGAGTGTAACCTTCCGGCAGGCCCACACTAACTATGGCTACACCTTC.

This clone came up a few times. The chain combines TRBV27 with TRBJ1-3, with no clear D. Germline V gene lookup returns CDR1 MNHEY and CDR2 SMNVEV (reference sequence). CDR3 size: 13 residues. V gave up 7 bases and J gave up 0 bases, with 7 bases separating them. CDR3 bases: TGTGCCAGCATGGGAGCCTCTGGAAACACCATATATTTT. Its protein is CASMGASGNTIYF.

A single count supports this clone. The chain joins TRBV10-2 to TRBJ2-3, with a tentative D call TRBD2 (6 bases). Germline V lookup: CDR1 WSHSY, CDR2 SAAADI. The CDR3 runs to 15 residues. V lost 2 bases and J lost 5, with 14 bases in between. This CDR3 reads CASSEDTWRGDTQYF. The CDR3 region has the DNA TGCGCCAGCAGTGAGGATACTTGGCGGGGAGATACGCAGTATTTT.

CDR3 sequence reads: CASSYRGYTEAFF. In DNA, the CDR3 is TGTGCCAGCAGTTACAGGGGATACACTGAAGCTTTCTTT. J is TRBJ1-1 and V is TRBV6-5; the D gene is possibly TRBD1 (5 bases). The CDR3 extends over 13 amino acids. Trimming left V 2 bases short and J 3 bases short, with 7 bases between. Germline CDR1 is MNHEY and CDR2 is SVGAGI.